One sample yielded the 28 T cell receptor beta chains listed below, sequenced in a study of shared clonotypes between healthy human individuals. Sequencing used immunoSEQ multiplex PCR; TCRdb keeps in-frame clones, though not all of them. The sample lists 450,000 to 650,000 clones; roughly four fifths were seen once. Sequencing was done on a sample of PBMCs. These receptors were obtained from a middle-aged woman in good health. Some clones in this sample may be carry-over from other donors' samples.

The gene calls are TRBV7-7 and TRBJ2-5, with a weak D call TRBD1 (6 bases). The CDR3 length is 14 residues. Germline CDR1 SSHAT, CDR2 FNYEAQ (reference sequence). V shed 3 bases and J shed 2 bases, with 10 bases lying between them. In DNA, the CDR3 is TGTGCCAGCAGCTTGACAGGCTTTCAAGAGACCCAGTACTTC. It is translated as CASSLTGFQETQYF. The full variable domain, in which reference TRBV7-7 and TRBJ2-5 provide the parts outside the CDR3, is GAGVSQSPRYKVTKRGQDVTLRCDPISSHATLYWYQQALGQGPEFLTYFNYEAQPDKSGLPSDRFSAERPEGSISTLTIQRTEQRDSAMYRCASSLTGFQETQYFGPGTRLLVL.

For this clone: With a far larger clone one base away, a read error is the likely cause. The genes are TRBV4-1 and TRBJ1-1; 8 bases are a match to TRBD1. In germline, CDR1 is MGHRA, CDR2 YSYEKL. The CDR3 sequence is 15 residues long. The CDR3 loop is CASSQEVTGDTGAFF. CDR3 nucleotides: TGCGCCAGCAGCCAAGAGGTGACAGGGGACACTGGAGCTTTCTTT.

The V call is TRBV7-4, the J call TRBJ1-6; D gene ambiguous. Trimming shortened V by 5 bases and J by 0 bases, and 14 bases separated the two germline ends. The CDR3 has 17 residues. Per germline, CDR1 SGHVT and CDR2 SQSDAQ. The CDR3 loop reads CASSPLRLCSYNSPLHF. DNA for the CDR3: TGTGCCAGCAGCCCCCTCAGGCTCTGCTCCTATAATTCACCCCTCCACTTT.

This clone was seen many times. The J gene is TRBJ2-5, the V gene TRBV11-2, with unresolved D. Trimming removed 0 bases from V and 0 bases from J, with 2 bases in between. CDR3 length: 13 residues. The V gene's germline CDR1 is SGHAT and CDR2 FQNNGV. CDR3 nucleotides: TGTGCCAGCAGCTTAGATAACCAAGAGACCCAGTACTTC. Amino acid sequence: CASSLDNQETQYF. The full variable domain, its missing parts supplied by reference TRBV11-2 and TRBJ2-5, is EAGVAQSPRYKIIEKRQSVAFWCNPISGHATLYWYQQILGQGPKLLIQFQNNGVVDDSQLPKDRFSAERLKGVDSTLKIQPAKLEDSAVYLCASSLDNQETQYFGPGTRLLVL.

This clone was seen a single time. This chain links TRBV6-1 with TRBJ2-1, with D possibly TRBD2 on 6 matching bases. The V gene lost 6 bases and the J gene lost 0 bases, with 12 bases spanning the gap. From germline, CDR1 is MNHNS and CDR2 SASEGT. This CDR3 has 15 amino acids. As DNA, the CDR3 is TGTGCCAGCAGGGGTAGCGGTAGCTCCTACAATGAGCAGTTCTTC. Translation gives CASRGSGSSYNEQFF.

This clone was counted a single time. The genes are TRBV2 and TRBJ1-2; D remains ambiguous. The V end was cut by 6 bases, the J end by 3 bases, with 23 bases between. This CDR3 contains 17 residues. Germline CDR1 reads SNHLY; CDR2 reads FYNNEI. CDR3 coding DNA: TGTGCCAGCAGGAGGAGCGAATTGAACCCCGCTTACTATGGCTACACCTTC. It specifies CASRRSELNPAYYGYTF.

In DNA form, the CDR3 reads TGTGCCAGCACTGCTAGCGGGGATAGCACAGATACGCAGTATTTT. Translating it yields CASTASGDSTDTQYF. The gene calls are TRBV7-2 and TRBJ2-3; 9 nucleotides align to TRBD2. The CDR3 has 15 amino acids. Germline V CDR1 and CDR2: SGHTA, FQGNSA. Germline trimming cut 7 bases from V and 0 bases from J; bases unmatched to any gene: 5.

The chain links TRBV5-4 to TRBJ2-7; D possibly corresponds to TRBD2 (6 bases). Germline CDR1 and CDR2: SGHNT and YYREEE (reference sequence). There are 15 residues in the CDR3. Trimming removed 1 base at V and 3 bases at J, with 14 bases between. The CDR3 DNA reads TGTGCCAGCAGCTTGCGGCCTAGCGACTTCTACGAGCAGTACTTC. It is translated as CASSLRPSDFYEQYF.

This chain uses TRBV19 with TRBJ2-4, with D perhaps TRBD2 (5 bases). The CDR3 has 17 residues. Trimming took off 6 bases at V and 0 bases at J, with 18 bases between the two ends. Germline V gene data show CDR1 as LNHDA and CDR2 as SQIVND (reference sequence). CDR3 nucleotides: TGTGCCAGTAGGGACTGGACGGAAGGACTAGCCAAAAACATTCAGTACTTC. This translates into CASRDWTEGLAKNIQYF.

This clone was detected only a few times. The chain uses TRBV29-1 and TRBJ2-7; TRBD1 matches 11 bases. Germline V gene sequence: CDR1 SQVTM, CDR2 ANQGSEA. The CDR3 spans 14 residues. V trimming: 6 bases; J trimming: 0 bases; junction bases outside the gene matches: 4. The CDR3 nucleotides are TGCAGCGTAGCCGGGACAGGGGGCTCCTACGAGCAGTACTTC. This encodes CSVAGTGGSYEQYF.

In its sample, this clone was seen a few times. The same CDR3 is also encoded by other DNA sequences in this sample. The chain couples TRBV15 to TRBJ2-7; weak D call: TRBD2 (5 bases). Germline-derived CDR1 and CDR2 are LNHNV and YYDKDF (reference sequence). This CDR3 has 14 amino acids. V was shortened by 1 base and J by 0 bases, with 7 bases between the two germline ends. The CDR3 reads CATSRGGYSYEQYF. The CDR3 nucleotides read TGTGCCACCAGCAGAGGAGGGTACTCCTACGAGCAGTACTTC.

The chain has TRBV19 and TRBJ1-5; TRBD1 matches at 11 bases. The CDR3 consists of 18 residues. Germline V gives CDR1 LNHDA, CDR2 SQIVND (reference sequence). The V gene end was trimmed by 9 bases and the J gene end by 0 bases; junction bases not matched to a gene: 13. DNA for the CDR3: TGTGCCAGCGCCCCGAGGACAGGGGGCAGCAATAGCAATCAGCCCCAGCATTTT. Protein product: CASAPRTGGSNSNQPQHF.

V is TRBV2 and J is TRBJ2-7, with TRBD2 as a possible D gene (6 bases). This CDR3 spans 11 amino acids. Trimming shortened V by 11 bases and J by 6 bases, and 14 bases separated the two germline ends. CDR1 and CDR2 (germline): SNHLY, FYNNEI. The CDR3 reads CASGLVVEQYF. Here the CDR3 DNA reads TGTGCCTCGGGACTCGTAGTCGAGCAGTACTTC.

The chain is built from TRBV15 and TRBJ1-1; 7 nucleotides line up with TRBD1. Germline CDR1 is LNHNV and CDR2 is YYDKDF (reference sequence). V dropped 5 bases and J dropped 0; count of bases not matched to a gene: 6. This CDR3 spans 15 amino acids. The CDR3 nucleotides read TGTGCCACCAGCTGGGCCGGGACAGTGAACACTGAAGCTTTCTTT. Encoded protein: CATSWAGTVNTEAFF.

This clone has ten or more counts. The V gene is TRBV6-1, the J gene TRBJ2-5; 9 nucleotides match TRBD2. Germline assignment: CDR1 MNHNS and CDR2 SASEGT. The CDR3 runs to 14 residues. Trimming took 3 bases from V and 5 from J; bases not matched to a gene: 4. The CDR3 sequence: CASSDSGSIETQYF. The CDR3 DNA reads TGTGCCAGCAGTGATAGCGGGAGTATCGAGACCCAGTACTTC.

The V call is TRBV11-2, the J call TRBJ1-3, with a tentative D call TRBD1 (6 bases). The germline gives CDR1 SGHAT, CDR2 FQNNGV. The V end lost 6 bases, the J end lost 0 bases, and 12 bases lay between the germline ends. The CDR3 is 15 residues long. The CDR3 DNA sequence: TGTGCCAGCAGGCGGACAGCGAGCTCTGGAAACACCATATATTTT. Protein: CASRRTASSGNTIYF. Full variable domain (remainder filled in from reference TRBV11-2 and TRBJ1-3): EAGVAQSPRYKIIEKRQSVAFWCNPISGHATLYWYQQILGQGPKLLIQFQNNGVVDDSQLPKDRFSAERLKGVDSTLKIQPAKLEDSAVYLCASRRTASSGNTIYFGEGSWLTVV.

This rearrangement joins TRBV28 to TRBJ2-5; D may be TRBD1 (5 bases). Germline lookup yields CDR1 MDHEN and CDR2 SYDVKM. V was trimmed by 3 bases and J by 5 bases, leaving 13 bases between them. The CDR3 length is 14 residues. CDR3 bases: TGTGCCAGCAGTTTCGGCAGGGAATTTGAGACCCAGTACTTC. It codes for CASSFGREFETQYF.

This chain uses TRBV27 with TRBJ2-7; D is uncertain. Between the trimmed V and J ends, which lost 8 bases and 4 bases, there was a span of 21 bases. Germline values: CDR1 MNHEY, CDR2 SMNVEV (reference sequence). The CDR3 is made up of 15 amino acids. CDR3 protein: CASHTGKGGDYEQYF. CDR3 nucleotide sequence: TGTGCCAGCCATACTGGGAAGGGCGGAGATTACGAGCAGTACTTC.

Comment on this clone: At the DNA level, this CDR3 is encoded by other sequences in the same sample as well. This sequence joins TRBV18 and TRBJ1-2, with 8 bases aligning to TRBD1. CDR3 length equals 13 residues. J lost 8 bases, V lost 4 bases, and 6 bases had no gene match. Germline lookup yields CDR1 KGHSH and CDR2 LQKENI. DNA of the CDR3: TGTGCCAGCTCACGAGCCGGGACAGGCGGCTACACCTTC. Translation: CASSRAGTGGYTF. The complete variable domain, with remaining parts taken from reference TRBV18 and TRBJ1-2, reads NAGVMQNPRHLVRRRGQEARLRCSPMKGHSHVYWYRQLPEEGLKFMVYLQKENIIDESGMPKERFSAEFPKEGPSILRIQQVVRGDSAAYFCASSRAGTGGYTFGSGTRLTVV.

The chain is built from TRBV19 and TRBJ2-2, with D uncertain. This CDR3 has 16 amino acids. Per germline, CDR1 LNHDA and CDR2 SQIVND (reference sequence). Trimming took off 3 bases at V and 2 bases at J, with 13 bases between the two ends. In nucleotides, the CDR3 is TGTGCCAGTAGTATGTGGCAAAACCCCAACACCGGGGAGCTGTTTTTT. Amino acid sequence: CASSMWQNPNTGELFF. Using reference TRBV19 and TRBJ2-2 for the parts outside the CDR3, the full variable domain is DGGITQSPKYLFRKEGQNVTLSCEQNLNHDAMYWYRQDPGQGLRLIYYSQIVNDFQKGDIAEGYSVSREKKESFPLTVTSAQKNPTAFYLCASSMWQNPNTGELFFGEGSRLTVL.

The CDR3 spells CASSLLGTLAGKNIQYF. The CDR3 region has the DNA TGTGCCAGCAGCCTTTTGGGGACCCTCGCGGGGAAAAACATTCAGTACTTC. The chain couples TRBV28 to TRBJ2-4; maybe TRBD2 (6 bases). CDR3 length equals 17 residues. CDR1 is MDHEN, CDR2 SYDVKM, per germline. Trimming cost V 6 bases and J 4 bases, with 22 bases left between them.

Ten or more counts support this clone. The chain joins TRBV19 to TRBJ1-2, with 9 bases fitting TRBD1. CDR1 LNHDA and CDR2 SQIVND come from the germline V gene (reference sequence). The CDR3 runs to 13 residues. Unmatched junction bases numbered 10, after V lost 9 bases and J lost 8 bases. CDR3 DNA sequence: TGTGCCAGCACAACCCGGGACAGGGTCGGCTACACCTTC. It specifies CASTTRDRVGYTF.

The chain links TRBV2 to TRBJ2-2; D is perhaps TRBD1 (6 bases). Germline loops: CDR1 SNHLY, CDR2 FYNNEI. V gave up 5 bases and J gave up 4 bases, with 11 bases separating them. This CDR3 has 14 amino acids. The CDR3 region is CASSWDILTGELFF. DNA for the CDR3: TGTGCCAGCAGTTGGGACATACTCACCGGGGAGCTGTTTTTT.

The V gene is TRBV7-8, the J gene TRBJ2-2; 7 nucleotides match TRBD2. This CDR3 comprises 16 residues. Germline V gene sequence: CDR1 SGHVS, CDR2 FQNEAQ. V lost 0 bases and J lost 4; bases outside the gene matches: 5. The DNA of the CDR3 is TGTGCCAGCAGCTTAGCGGCGGCTAGCGGCACCGGGGAGCTGTTTTTT. The encoded protein is CASSLAAASGTGELFF.

The chain uses TRBV19 and TRBJ2-1; TRBD2 is a possible D gene (6 bases). This CDR3 region has 13 residues. Germline V gene data show CDR1 as LNHDA and CDR2 as SQIVND (reference sequence). Deletions cut 3 bases from V and 7 bases from J, with 10 bases between. CDR3 sequence reads: CASSMTRRNEQFF. CDR3 DNA: TGTGCCAGTAGTATGACTAGGCGGAATGAGCAGTTCTTC.

The gene calls are TRBV7-6 and TRBJ2-2, with 10 bases identical to TRBD2. The germline gives CDR1 SGHVS, CDR2 FNYEAQ. The length of the CDR3 is 16 residues. The junction had 8 bases not matched to a gene; V was cut back by 6 bases and J by 4 bases. The CDR3 DNA sequence: TGTGCCAGCAGTCCGGGACTAGCGCCCCTCACCGGGGAGCTGTTTTTT. This codes for CASSPGLAPLTGELFF.

This clone has a single count. V and J are TRBV29-1 and TRBJ2-3; the match to TRBD2 covers 9 bases. The CDR3 length is 13 residues. V gave up 6 bases and J gave up 5 bases; unmatched junction bases: 6. CDR1 is SQVTM and CDR2 is ANQGSEA in the germline V gene. The CDR3 is CSVGTSPGDTQYF. The CDR3 DNA follows: TGCAGCGTCGGGACTAGCCCTGGAGATACGCAGTATTTT.

This clone was picked up many times. Other DNA sequences from this sample encode an identical CDR3 as well. V gene TRBV6-6 combines with J gene TRBJ2-7; 7 nucleotides align to TRBD1. This CDR3 spans 15 amino acids. Germline V gene data show CDR1 as MNHNY and CDR2 as SVGAGI (reference sequence). Trimming took 5 bases from V and 1 from J; bases not matched to a gene: 8. The CDR3 region has the DNA TGTGCCAGCAGTACCTACAGGGGTGGGTCCTACGAGCAGTACTTC. Encoded protein: CASSTYRGGSYEQYF.